Listed below are T cell receptor beta chains from one sample, sequenced in a study of blood T cell repertoires in COVID-19. Using immunoSEQ multiplex PCR, the repertoire was profiled, and TCRdb retains in-frame clones only, with some absent. The data contain over 200,000 clones, approximately 87% of them singletons. Sequencing input: PBMCs or T cells enriched from blood (not recorded which). The receptor set was obtained from a woman aged 50 to 65 in a cohort exposed to, infected with or recovered from COVID-19 (not recorded which). Both conserved end residues are part of each CDR3. The D gene is left open where the match is weak. Only some rows state a clone size, as once, few, many or a class for expanded clones.

CDR3nt	CDR3aa	d_gene	abundance	v_gene	j_gene
TGTGCCAGCAGTTTAGCGGGCACCGGGGAGCTGTTTTTT	CASSLAGTGELFF	-	-	TRBV27	TRBJ2-2
TGTGCCAGCAGTAGCAGGGGCACAGATACGCAGTATTTT	CASSSRGTDTQYF	-	-	TRBV3-1/TRBV3-2	TRBJ2-3
TGTGCCAGCAGGGGGGGGAGCAGGTACGAGCAGTACTTC	CASRGGSRYEQYF	TRBD2	-	TRBV6-5	TRBJ2-7
TGTGCCAGCGGGACAGGACCAACTAGCACAGATACGCAGTATTTT	CASGTGPTSTDTQYF	TRBD1	-	TRBV6-5	TRBJ2-3
TGTGCCAGCAGTACCAGACTCGGAGGGGAAAAACTGTTTTTT	CASSTRLGGEKLFF	-	-	TRBV6-2/TRBV6-3	TRBJ1-4
TGCGCCAGCAGCCCTCTCCGGGGCGGGACAGAGACCCAGTACTTC	CASSPLRGGTETQYF	-	-	TRBV5-1	TRBJ2-5
TGTGCCAGCAGTTACTCGAAATTCGGGACAAGACGCTCCTACAATGAGCAGTTCTTC	CASSYSKFGTRRSYNEQFF	-	-	TRBV6-2/TRBV6-3	TRBJ2-1
TGCGCCAGCAGTGAGGGCAGGGCGGATCTTAGCAATCAGCCCCAGCATTTT	CASSEGRADLSNQPQHF	-	-	TRBV10-1	TRBJ1-5
TGTGCCAGCAGTTTAACACAGAACTCCGGCGGGGAGCTGTTTTTT	CASSLTQNSGGELFF	-	-	TRBV28	TRBJ2-2
TGTGCCAGCTCCAAGGTACGGACAGGGAGGACTGAAGCTTTCTTT	CASSKVRTGRTEAFF	TRBD1	-	TRBV19	TRBJ1-1
TGTGCCAGCACCCCCGGGGGGGACCGCCATGAGACCCAGTACTTC	CASTPGGDRHETQYF	TRBD2	-	TRBV28	TRBJ2-5
TGTGCCAGCAGCCAAGACCGGTTGGACAGGGGGCTCCAGAACACTGAAGCTTTCTTT	CASSQDRLDRGLQNTEAFF	TRBD1	-	TRBV3-1/TRBV3-2	TRBJ1-1
TGTGCCAGCAGTCTAGCGGGGCAGAACACCGGGGAGCTGTTTTTT	CASSLAGQNTGELFF	TRBD2	-	TRBV2	TRBJ2-2
TGTGCCAGCAGGACAGGGAACACAGATACGCAGTATTTT	CASRTGNTDTQYF	TRBD1	-	TRBV6-5	TRBJ2-3
TGTGCCAGCAGCCAAGCCTCCGGACTAGCGGGGGGTGGAGAGACCCAGTACTTC	CASSQASGLAGGGETQYF	TRBD2	-	TRBV3-1/TRBV3-2	TRBJ2-5
TGTGCCTGGACAGCGGGGCTAGCCAAAAACATTCAGTACTTC	CAWTAGLAKNIQYF	TRBD2	-	TRBV30	TRBJ2-4
TGTGCCAGCAGTTATGGGGCCCTCCCCGGGGAGCTGTTTTTT	CASSYGALPGELFF	-	few	TRBV6-6	TRBJ2-2
TGTGCCAGCAGCCAAGCGGAACTAACAGGGAGCTCTGGAAACACCATATATTTT	CASSQAELTGSSGNTIYF	-	-	TRBV4-2	TRBJ1-3
TGTGCCAGTAGTATTGGCAGCTCCTACGAGCAGTACTTC	CASSIGSSYEQYF	-	-	TRBV19	TRBJ2-7
TGTGCCAGCAGTTATGATGGCGCGGATGAGCAGTTCTTC	CASSYDGADEQFF	-	few	TRBV6-2/TRBV6-3	TRBJ2-1
TGTGCCAGCAGTTCCCTCGGGGGGCGCACCGGGGAGCTGTTTTTT	CASSSLGGRTGELFF	-	-	TRBV27	TRBJ2-2
TGTGCCATCAGTCCCACCAAAGTCCCCTCTAGACAGAGGATGGGAGATACGCAGTATTTT	CAISPTKVPSRQRMGDTQYF	-	-	TRBV10-3	TRBJ2-3
TGTGCCAGCAGCTCGCCCCTTGGCGGGGGAGTCTACAATGAGCAGTTCTTC	CASSSPLGGGVYNEQFF	TRBD2	-	TRBV11-2	TRBJ2-1
TGCGCCAGCAGCTTGGACAGCTCTGGAAACACCATATATTTT	CASSLDSSGNTIYF	-	-	TRBV5-1	TRBJ1-3
TGTGCCAGCAGCGTATACGCCAGGGGAAAGGGTCAGCCCCAGCATTTT	CASSVYARGKGQPQHF	-	-	TRBV21-1	TRBJ1-5
TGTGCCAGCAGTTCATTTGGCGGAAACACTGAAGCTTTCTTT	CASSSFGGNTEAFF	-	once	TRBV25-1	TRBJ1-1
TGCGCCAGCAGCGGAGAGGAGACGCGGTTCTATGGCTACACCTTC	CASSGEETRFYGYTF	-	-	TRBV5-1	TRBJ1-2
TGTGCCAGCAGCGTAGTCCCCATGGGCTCAGGGGAACAAGAGACCCAGTACTTC	CASSVVPMGSGEQETQYF	-	-	TRBV9	TRBJ2-5